This TCR beta chain is from a study of T cells after yellow fever vaccination. Across the whole study: Fractions of low cell number were prepared using SMART-Seq v4 Ultra Low Input.

Whole-study findings and limits: Shared CD4/CD8 clonotypes were a small share, likely from convergent recombination.

Trimming cost V 6 bases and J 6 bases; bases outside gene matches: 8. CDR3 length: 13 residues. The germline V gene has CDR1 DFQATT and CDR2 SNEGSKA (reference sequence). A remark on this clonotype: Antigen unknown.

TCRdb reanalysed the 5' RACE reads using MiXCR and keeps one entry per CDR3 protein. The sample holds around 350,000 distinct CDR3 sequences, around a tenth seen once. The sample here was PBMCs, taken on the day of the first yellow fever vaccination. The chain couples TRBV20-1 to TRBJ2-5; 9 bases match TRBD2. This TCR derives from a man aged 18 to 30 who received the YFV17D yellow fever vaccine. Here the CDR3 DNA reads TGCAGTGCCAGTTCTAGCGGGGACAAGACCCAGTACTTC. This encodes CSASSSGDKTQYF.